This T cell receptor (beta chain) appears in the sequencing data of a study of blood T cell repertoires in COVID-19 (dated by TCRdb to the early 2020s). Context from the whole study: Samples from collaborators originated in the United States, Italy and Spain and spanned both the acute and convalescent phases of COVID-19. The material from the prospective study consisted of cDNA or gDNA derived from T cells, B-cell-depleted T cells, or PBMCs. Deeply sampled blood TCRbeta repertoires from subjects exposed to, actively infected with, or recovered from COVID-19 were included in the dataset. A freely available public database, intended as a resource for researchers studying the immune response to SARS-CoV-2, is where the repertoires were released. Samples came from the ongoing ImmuneRACE study (first 160 participants) plus 1,254 subjects from 6 global collaborators. A de-identified subject ID, COVID-19 status, age in years and sex were almost always included in the sample metadata. Where HLA class I and class II types were available, the types were taken from metadata supplied by the sample provider, not from assay-based typing.

Including cysteine and phenylalanine, the CDR3 has 13 amino acids. Just the 39-base CDR3 DNA is kept, in frame starting at base 1. CDR1 and CDR2, per the germline V gene, are MNHEY and SVGAGI. V gives up 5 bases and J gives up 9 bases, and the segment between their germline ends measures 11 bases. Whole blood was collected in K2EDTA tubes by collaborating institutions according to the institutions' own protocols. Collaborator samples were shipped for TCRbeta analysis as frozen whole blood, isolated PBMCs, or DNA extracted from either sample type. As regards this clone: Its specific antigen is unknown. No base qualities exist here, and no much larger clone lies one base off it.

Study-wide findings and limitations: How much clinical and demographic metadata was included differed by source and by participant, and the metadata was provided uncurated.

TCRbeta CDR3 regions were amplified from genomic DNA using the immunoSEQ Assay, a bias-controlled multiplex PCR. On the authors' methods: The number of nucleated cells in each sample was estimated from the amplification of reference gene primers within the assay. Sequence reads were collapsed and filtered to measure the absolute abundance of every unique TCRbeta CDR3 rearrangement. For each sample, productive Simpson clonality was calculated by taking the square root of Simpson's diversity index across productive rearrangements. Not all clones reach the TCRdb copy of this immuneACCESS table, which keeps in-frame sequences only. Checked studies attribute under half of the gap to unresolved V genes and leave the rest unexplained. V and J calls and clone size are copied from that table; D and trimming were computed from the DNA. This sample holds tens of thousands of clones; roughly 78% were observed only once. The ten biggest clones cover 32% of the sample.

The source material was peripheral blood. The V gene is TRBV6-5 and the J gene is TRBJ1-6; the D gene is perhaps TRBD1, on 5 matching bases. The TCR originated in a human donor in a cohort sampled during active COVID-19. The CDR3 region has the sequence CASSPGGSSPLHF. DNA sequence: TGTGCCAGCAGTCCCGGGGGGAGTTCACCCCTCCACTTT.